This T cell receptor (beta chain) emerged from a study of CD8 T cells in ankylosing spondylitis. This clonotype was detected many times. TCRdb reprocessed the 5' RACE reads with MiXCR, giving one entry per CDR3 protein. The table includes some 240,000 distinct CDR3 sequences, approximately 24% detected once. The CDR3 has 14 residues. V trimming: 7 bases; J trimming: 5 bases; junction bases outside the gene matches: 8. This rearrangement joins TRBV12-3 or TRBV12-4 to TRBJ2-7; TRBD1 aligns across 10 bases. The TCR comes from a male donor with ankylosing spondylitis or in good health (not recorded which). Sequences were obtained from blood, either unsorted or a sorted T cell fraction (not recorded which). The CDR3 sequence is CASTPGQGLDEQYF. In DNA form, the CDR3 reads TGTGCCAGCACCCCGGGACAGGGGCTCGACGAGCAGTACTTC.